This T cell receptor (beta chain) originates from a study of early T cells in non-severe SARS-CoV-2 infection. On the study more broadly: It was bulk RNA from unsorted whole blood that was sequenced, and the chains were unpaired.

Individual cDNA molecules each received unique molecular identifiers attached to them. TCRdb redid the calling of the 5' RACE reads with MiXCR, one entry per CDR3 protein. The data contain about 76,000 distinct CDR3 sequences, roughly 12% of them singletons. Germline CDR1 reads GTSNPN; CDR2 reads SVGIG (reference sequence). Trimming pared 7 bases from V and 2 bases from J, leaving 17 bases between. The CDR3 covers 15 residues. This clonotype has at least ten counts. The antigen is unknown. Study-wide points: VDJdb matching, biased toward anti-spike CD8 responses, missed private and CD4 specificities.

The source is an adult who was a healthcare worker with PCR-confirmed SARS-CoV-2 infection or an uninfected control (not recorded which). The rearrangement joins TRBV30 to TRBJ2-2; D is ambiguous. What was sequenced was whole blood. The CDR3 coding sequence is TGTGCCTCCCCGGCAGTGTATCTAAACACCGGGGAGCTGTTTTTT. It translates to CASPAVYLNTGELFF.